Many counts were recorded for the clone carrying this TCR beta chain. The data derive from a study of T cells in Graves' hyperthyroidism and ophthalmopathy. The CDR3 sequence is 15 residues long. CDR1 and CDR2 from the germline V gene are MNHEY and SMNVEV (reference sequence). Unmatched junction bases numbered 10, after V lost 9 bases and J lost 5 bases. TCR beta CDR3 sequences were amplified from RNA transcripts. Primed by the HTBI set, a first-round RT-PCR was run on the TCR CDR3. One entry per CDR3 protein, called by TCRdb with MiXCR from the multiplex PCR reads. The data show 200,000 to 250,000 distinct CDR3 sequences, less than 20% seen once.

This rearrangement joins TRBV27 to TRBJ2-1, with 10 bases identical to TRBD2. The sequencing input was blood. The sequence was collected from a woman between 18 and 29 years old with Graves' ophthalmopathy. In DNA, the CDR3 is TGTGCCAGTACATATGGGACTAGCGCCGACAATGAGCAGTTCTTC. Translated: CASTYGTSADNEQFF.